Listed below are T cell receptor beta chains from one sample, sequenced in a study of radiotherapy plus CTLA-4 blockade in lung cancer. Only in-frame clones appear in the TCRdb table, and some are missing; sequencing was by immunoSEQ multiplex PCR. The sample shows around 99,000 clones, 85% to 90% of them seen only once. The specimen was peripheral blood, collected from a patient treated with radiotherapy plus ipilimumab. These receptors all come from a human donor with non-small cell lung cancer that progressed on radiotherapy plus ipilimumab. Each CDR3 is given with its conserved first and last residue. Each record gives: clone size, J gene, CDR3 length, D gene, V gene, CDR3 DNA, CDR3 protein. The D gene is left open where the match is weak. Rows may omit the clone size; those that give it use once, few, many or a size class.

clone_size: -
j_call: TRBJ2-1
cdr3_length: 16
d_call: TRBD2
v_call: TRBV5-1
cdr3_nt: TGCGCCGCCCCTCGACTAGCGGGAACTCCATTAGATGAGCAGTTCTTC
cdr3_aa: CAAPRLAGTPLDEQFF

clone_size: -
j_call: TRBJ2-3
cdr3_length: 15
d_call: -
v_call: TRBV15
cdr3_nt: TGTGCCACCAGCAGAGAAGGGTCGAGCACAGATACGCAGTATTTT
cdr3_aa: CATSREGSSTDTQYF

clone_size: -
j_call: TRBJ2-7
cdr3_length: 16
d_call: -
v_call: TRBV5-1
cdr3_nt: TGCGCCAGCAGCCCCCGGAGGCTTGCGGGTGACTTCGAGCAGTACTTC
cdr3_aa: CASSPRRLAGDFEQYF

clone_size: -
j_call: TRBJ2-4
cdr3_length: 13
d_call: -
v_call: TRBV14
cdr3_nt: TGTGCCAGCAGCCAAGGAGGGCGGGCCATTCAGTACTTC
cdr3_aa: CASSQGGRAIQYF

clone_size: -
j_call: TRBJ1-1
cdr3_length: 12
d_call: -
v_call: TRBV29-1
cdr3_nt: TGCAGCGTTGTTACGGGCTCCGGGTTAACTTTCTTT
cdr3_aa: CSVVTGSGLTFF

clone_size: once
j_call: TRBJ2-6
cdr3_length: 15
d_call: -
v_call: TRBV19
cdr3_nt: TGTGCCAGTAGTATGCAAAGCTCTGGGGCCAACGTCCTGACTTTC
cdr3_aa: CASSMQSSGANVLTF

clone_size: -
j_call: TRBJ2-7
cdr3_length: 15
d_call: -
v_call: TRBV21-1
cdr3_nt: TGTGCCAGCAGCCCTCACAGGGGGCTGTCCTACGAGCAGTACTTC
cdr3_aa: CASSPHRGLSYEQYF

clone_size: -
j_call: TRBJ1-2
cdr3_length: 12
d_call: -
v_call: TRBV11-3
cdr3_nt: TGTGCCAGCAGCTCGCAGGGGTGGGGCTACACCTTC
cdr3_aa: CASSSQGWGYTF

clone_size: -
j_call: TRBJ2-5
cdr3_length: 15
d_call: -
v_call: TRBV7-2
cdr3_nt: TGTGCCAGCAGCTTAGGAGGAGGGAAGGGTGAGACCCAGTACTTC
cdr3_aa: CASSLGGGKGETQYF

clone_size: few
j_call: TRBJ2-7
cdr3_length: 14
d_call: -
v_call: TRBV28
cdr3_nt: TGTGCCAGCAGTTTATATAACAGACCCTACGAGCAGTACTTC
cdr3_aa: CASSLYNRPYEQYF

clone_size: -
j_call: TRBJ2-7
cdr3_length: 14
d_call: -
v_call: TRBV7-9
cdr3_nt: TGTGCCAGCAGCTTCCGGGACGGAGCCTACGAGCAGTACTTC
cdr3_aa: CASSFRDGAYEQYF

clone_size: -
j_call: TRBJ2-7
cdr3_length: 15
d_call: -
v_call: TRBV5-1
cdr3_nt: TGCGCCAGCAGCTTGAACTCGGCGGGGCGCTACGAGCAGTACTTC
cdr3_aa: CASSLNSAGRYEQYF

clone_size: -
j_call: TRBJ1-1
cdr3_length: 13
d_call: -
v_call: TRBV2
cdr3_nt: TGTGCCAGCCTCCAAATGCGGGGCACTGAAGCTTTCTTT
cdr3_aa: CASLQMRGTEAFF

clone_size: -
j_call: TRBJ2-7
cdr3_length: 15
d_call: TRBD1
v_call: TRBV5-1
cdr3_nt: TGCGCCAGCAGCCTACAGGGGGCGGCTCCCGACGAGCAGTACTTC
cdr3_aa: CASSLQGAAPDEQYF

clone_size: -
j_call: TRBJ2-2
cdr3_length: 16
d_call: -
v_call: TRBV7-8
cdr3_nt: TGTGCCAGCAGCCGTACACGGGGCGCGGGTCCCGGGGAGCTGTTTTTT
cdr3_aa: CASSRTRGAGPGELFF

clone_size: -
j_call: TRBJ1-5
cdr3_length: 12
d_call: -
v_call: TRBV7-2
cdr3_nt: TGTGCCAGCAGCTTATGGCAGGGGCCCCAGCATTTT
cdr3_aa: CASSLWQGPQHF

clone_size: -
j_call: TRBJ1-4
cdr3_length: 13
d_call: -
v_call: TRBV6-1
cdr3_nt: TGTGCCAGCAGCCGCGACAGTAATGAAAAACTGTTTTTT
cdr3_aa: CASSRDSNEKLFF

clone_size: -
j_call: TRBJ2-7
cdr3_length: 15
d_call: -
v_call: TRBV2
cdr3_nt: TGTGCCAGCAGTGAATCTCCTTTGAGTTCCGACGAGCAGTACTTC
cdr3_aa: CASSESPLSSDEQYF

clone_size: once
j_call: TRBJ2-3
cdr3_length: 15
d_call: -
v_call: TRBV7-2
cdr3_nt: TGTGCCAGCAGCTTAGTCGCGCGGGACGGAGATACGCAGTATTTT
cdr3_aa: CASSLVARDGDTQYF

clone_size: -
j_call: TRBJ1-4
cdr3_length: 14
d_call: -
v_call: TRBV19
cdr3_nt: TGTGCCAGTAGTGCACCGGGCCTGGGGGAAAAACTGTTTTTT
cdr3_aa: CASSAPGLGEKLFF

clone_size: -
j_call: TRBJ2-7
cdr3_length: 14
d_call: -
v_call: TRBV28
cdr3_nt: TGTGCCAGCAGTTTTCAGGGAGCGACCTACGAGCAGTACTTC
cdr3_aa: CASSFQGATYEQYF

clone_size: -
j_call: TRBJ2-7
cdr3_length: 12
d_call: -
v_call: TRBV15
cdr3_nt: TGTGCCACCAGCAGAGATCGCGTGGAGCAGTACTTC
cdr3_aa: CATSRDRVEQYF

clone_size: -
j_call: TRBJ2-2
cdr3_length: 16
d_call: TRBD2
v_call: TRBV5-6
cdr3_nt: TGTGCCAGCAGCCCGCTTAGCGGGAGGGGAACCGGGGAGCTGTTTTTT
cdr3_aa: CASSPLSGRGTGELFF

clone_size: -
j_call: TRBJ1-1
cdr3_length: 13
d_call: TRBD1
v_call: TRBV18
cdr3_nt: TGTGCCAGTGGGACAGGGAGGAATACTGAAGCTTTCTTT
cdr3_aa: CASGTGRNTEAFF

clone_size: -
j_call: TRBJ1-1
cdr3_length: 13
d_call: -
v_call: TRBV7-2
cdr3_nt: TGTGCCAGCAGCTTAGGGAAGAACACTGAAGCTTTCTTT
cdr3_aa: CASSLGKNTEAFF

clone_size: -
j_call: TRBJ1-1
cdr3_length: 13
d_call: -
v_call: TRBV6-1
cdr3_nt: TGTGCCAGCAGCGCCGGATTAAAGGTAAAAGCTTTCTTT
cdr3_aa: CASSAGLKVKAFF